This T cell receptor beta chain was captured by sequencing in a study of radiotherapy plus CTLA-4 blockade in lung cancer. The wider study: In approximately 17% of patients, objective responses were seen; around 31% had disease control.

With regard to this clone: Its antigen remains unidentified.

Receiving focal radiation plus CTLA-4 blockade with ipilimumab were patients who had chemo-refractory metastatic non-small-cell lung cancer. Per the germline V gene, CDR1 is MDHEN and CDR2 is SYDVKM. The CDR3 covers 18 residues. The V end lost 3 bases, the J end lost 4 bases, and 24 bases lay between the germline ends. Study-wide findings and caveats: After radiotherapy and ipilimumab, tumor-derived clones expanded in peripheral blood.

Measured with immunoSEQ multiplex PCR; TCRdb has only the in-frame clones, and not every one. The data contain under 95,000 clones, roughly four fifths of them seen just once; the ten biggest clones take up approximately 0.77%. The chain carries TRBV28 and TRBJ1-2, with D possibly TRBD1 on 5 matching bases. This receptor was obtained from a human donor with non-small cell lung cancer who had stable disease on radiotherapy plus ipilimumab. Sample: peripheral blood, taken from a patient treated with radiotherapy plus ipilimumab. The CDR3 DNA reads TGTGCCAGCAGTTTGAGGGGAGGCAGGTACAACACTGGCTATGGCTACACCTTC. Translating gives CASSLRGGRYNTGYGYTF.